Listed below are T cell receptor beta chains from one sample, sequenced in a study of Graves' ophthalmopathy and Graves' hyperthyroidism. MiXCR, applied by TCRdb to the multiplex PCR reads, yields one record per CDR3 protein. The table shows about 240,000 distinct CDR3 sequences, with approximately 42% occurring only once. Input material: peripheral blood. The receptors were gathered from an adult man with Graves' ophthalmopathy. The CDR3 runs from the conserved cysteine through the conserved F or W. Fields, in order: clone size, J gene, D gene, V gene, CDR3 protein, CDR3 DNA. A D gene is named only where the DNA matches it firmly. Only part of the rows carry a size: once, few, many, or a class if the clone is expanded.

size: .
J: TRBJ2-2
D: .
V: TRBV20-1
CDR3: CSARDPHRDATGELFF
DNA: TGCAGTGCTAGAGATCCCCACAGGGACGCGACCGGGGAGCTGTTTTTT

size: .
J: TRBJ2-7
D: TRBD1
V: TRBV30
CDR3: CASRTGRLEQYF
DNA: TGTGCCTCCAGGACAGGGCGCCTTGAGCAGTACTTC

size: .
J: TRBJ1-1
D: .
V: TRBV20-1
CDR3: CSAKQKYPNTEAFF
DNA: TGCAGTGCTAAACAGAAGTACCCGAACACTGAAGCTTTCTTT

size: few
J: TRBJ2-2
D: .
V: TRBV6-5
CDR3: CASSSGVGGELFF
DNA: TGTGCCAGCAGCTCAGGGGTCGGGGGGGAGCTGTTTTTT

size: .
J: TRBJ2-5
D: .
V: TRBV14
CDR3: CASSQGRTYQETQYF
DNA: TGTGCCAGCAGCCAAGGACGGACGTATCAAGAGACCCAGTACTTC

size: many
J: TRBJ1-1
D: .
V: TRBV25-1
CDR3: CASSGAQGNTEAFF
DNA: TGTGCCAGCAGTGGGGCACAGGGAAACACTGAAGCTTTCTTT

size: .
J: TRBJ1-5
D: .
V: TRBV7-2
CDR3: CASSPRDQAQPQHF
DNA: TGTGCCAGCAGCCCCCGGGACCAGGCGCAGCCCCAGCATTTT

size: .
J: TRBJ2-5
D: TRBD2
V: TRBV7-2
CDR3: CASSPSGGRETQYF
DNA: TGTGCCAGCAGCCCTAGCGGGGGACGAGAGACCCAGTACTTC

size: once
J: TRBJ1-2
D: .
V: TRBV7-9
CDR3: CASRHPNGGYTF
DNA: TGTGCCAGCAGGCATCCCAACGGGGGCTACACCTTC

size: many
J: TRBJ1-5
D: .
V: TRBV10-3
CDR3: CAISSGISQPQHF
DNA: TGTGCCATCAGTTCGGGGATTTCGCAGCCCCAGCATTTT

size: .
J: TRBJ2-7
D: .
V: TRBV7-8
CDR3: CASSPTPAYEQYF
DNA: TGTGCCAGCAGCCCCACCCCCGCATACGAGCAGTACTTC

size: .
J: TRBJ1-1
D: .
V: TRBV29-1
CDR3: CSVTRVRPLGAEASF
DNA: TGCAGCGTTACCAGGGTTCGCCCCCTTGGTGCTGAAGCTTCCTTT

size: .
J: TRBJ1-2
D: .
V: TRBV7-9
CDR3: CASSLAGELLYGYTF
DNA: TGTGCCAGCAGCTTGGCCGGGGAACTCCTATATGGCTACACCTTC

size: .
J: TRBJ1-6
D: .
V: TRBV12-3/TRBV12-4
CDR3: CASSLEARRYNSPLHF
DNA: TGTGCCAGCAGTTTAGAGGCGAGACGGTATAATTCACCCCTCCACTTT

size: .
J: TRBJ2-7
D: TRBD2
V: TRBV5-1
CDR3: CASSLGSRGAYEQYF
DNA: TGCGCCAGCAGCTTGGGCTCGCGGGGGGCCTACGAGCAGTACTTC

size: .
J: TRBJ1-2
D: TRBD1
V: TRBV7-9
CDR3: CASSLTGVEDGYTF
DNA: TGTGCCAGCAGCTTAACAGGGGTAGAGGATGGCTACACCTTC

size: few
J: TRBJ2-5
D: TRBD2
V: TRBV4-1
CDR3: CASSQEGATSEETQYF
DNA: TGCGCCAGCAGCCAAGAAGGTGCGACTAGCGAAGAGACCCAGTACTTC

size: .
J: TRBJ1-1
D: .
V: TRBV20-1
CDR3: CSARPDRNTEAFF
DNA: TGCAGTGCTAGACCAGACAGGAACACTGAAGCTTTCTTT

size: .
J: TRBJ2-7
D: TRBD1
V: TRBV3-1
CDR3: CASSQDEGTALEQYF
DNA: TGTGCCAGCAGCCAAGATGAGGGGACAGCCCTCGAGCAGTACTTC

size: .
J: TRBJ1-1
D: .
V: TRBV29-1
CDR3: CSVESTGDTEAFF
DNA: TGCAGCGTTGAGTCGACTGGGGACACTGAAGCTTTCTTT

size: .
J: TRBJ1-4
D: .
V: TRBV6-5
CDR3: CASSFVRSNEKLFF
DNA: TGTGCCAGCAGTTTCGTCAGGTCTAATGAAAAACTGTTTTTT

size: once
J: TRBJ2-5
D: TRBD2
V: TRBV3-1
CDR3: CASSQEASGRETQYF
DNA: TGTGCCAGCAGCCAAGAGGCTAGCGGGAGAGAGACCCAGTACTTC

size: few
J: TRBJ1-6
D: TRBD1
V: TRBV20-1
CDR3: CSARDPRTGGNSPLHF
DNA: TGCAGTGCTAGAGATCCAAGGACAGGGGGCAATTCACCCCTCCACTTT

size: .
J: TRBJ2-7
D: .
V: TRBV10-3
CDR3: CAISDGRSYEQYF
DNA: TGTGCCATCAGCGATGGGCGTTCTTACGAGCAGTACTTC

size: .
J: TRBJ1-2
D: .
V: TRBV3-1
CDR3: CASSQRGSRVNYGYTF
DNA: TGTGCCAGCAGCCAAAGGGGAAGCAGGGTGAACTATGGCTACACCTTC

size: .
J: TRBJ2-1
D: .
V: TRBV20-1
CDR3: CSAESLVNEQFF
DNA: TGCAGTGCCGAGTCTCTAGTGAATGAGCAGTTCTTC

size: few
J: TRBJ2-2
D: TRBD1
V: TRBV10-3
CDR3: CASQGDVANTGELFF
DNA: TGTGCCAGCCAGGGGGACGTCGCGAACACCGGGGAGCTGTTTTTT

size: few
J: TRBJ1-2
D: .
V: TRBV5-1
CDR3: CASSLSDGNYGYTF
DNA: TGCGCCAGCAGCTTGTCTGACGGGAACTATGGCTACACCTTC

size: .
J: TRBJ1-2
D: .
V: TRBV24-1
CDR3: CATQPSEQGTSGHTF
DNA: TGTGCCACCCAACCTTCTGAACAGGGAACGAGTGGCCACACCTTC

size: .
J: TRBJ1-5
D: .
V: TRBV6-5
CDR3: CASSFGVGEPQHF
DNA: TGTGCCAGCAGTTTTGGGGTTGGTGAGCCCCAGCATTTT

size: .
J: TRBJ1-2
D: TRBD1
V: TRBV19
CDR3: CASSMGGQGDYGYTF
DNA: TGTGCCAGTAGTATGGGAGGACAGGGGGACTATGGCTACACCTTC

size: once
J: TRBJ1-6
D: .
V: TRBV9
CDR3: CASSFSGYNSPLHF
DNA: TGTGCCAGCAGTTTCTCAGGGTATAATTCACCCCTCCACTTT

size: .
J: TRBJ1-1
D: .
V: TRBV7-9
CDR3: CASTMEGLNTEAFF
DNA: TGTGCCAGCACGATGGAAGGCTTGAACACTGAAGCTTTCTTT

size: .
J: TRBJ1-1
D: .
V: TRBV20-1
CDR3: CSALRGSTEAFF
DNA: TGCAGTGCCCTTAGGGGGAGCACTGAAGCTTTCTTT

size: .
J: TRBJ2-7
D: .
V: TRBV2
CDR3: CASSRWGANTYEQYF
DNA: TGTGCCAGCAGTCGATGGGGGGCGAACACCTACGAGCAGTACTTC

size: once
J: TRBJ2-7
D: .
V: TRBV7-9
CDR3: CASSLDGVGEQYF
DNA: TGTGCCAGCAGCTTAGACGGGGTTGGGGAGCAGTACTTC

size: .
J: TRBJ2-7
D: TRBD1
V: TRBV7-9
CDR3: CASSHYSGTGIYEQYF
DNA: TGTGCCAGCAGCCACTACTCCGGGACAGGGATTTACGAGCAGTACTTC

size: .
J: TRBJ2-1
D: .
V: TRBV25-1
CDR3: CASSEYGASSYNEQFF
DNA: TGTGCCAGCAGTGAATACGGGGCAAGCTCCTACAATGAGCAGTTCTTC

size: few
J: TRBJ1-5
D: TRBD1
V: TRBV24-1
CDR3: CATSDTTGNGFNQPQHF
DNA: TGTGCCACCAGTGACACGACAGGGAACGGATTCAATCAGCCCCAGCATTTT

size: .
J: TRBJ1-5
D: TRBD1
V: TRBV19
CDR3: CASSVGQVNQPQHF
DNA: TGTGCCAGTAGTGTCGGACAGGTTAATCAGCCCCAGCATTTT

size: few
J: TRBJ1-4
D: .
V: TRBV10-3
CDR3: CAISEQGGEIEKLFF
DNA: TGTGCCATCAGTGAGCAGGGAGGGGAGATCGAAAAACTGTTTTTT

size: .
J: TRBJ1-6
D: TRBD1
V: TRBV7-2
CDR3: CASSLQGAYSPLHF
DNA: TGTGCCAGCAGCTTACAGGGGGCGTATTCACCCCTCCACTTT

size: .
J: TRBJ2-7
D: .
V: TRBV9
CDR3: CASSPRGDTYEQYF
DNA: TGTGCCTCCTCCCCACGGGGTGACACCTACGAGCAGTACTTC

size: .
J: TRBJ2-7
D: TRBD1
V: TRBV9
CDR3: CASSGQGALRDEQYF
DNA: TGTGCCAGCAGCGGACAGGGGGCACTGAGGGACGAGCAGTACTTC

size: few
J: TRBJ1-1
D: .
V: TRBV20-1
CDR3: CSATARNTEAFF
DNA: TGCAGTGCGACGGCCAGGAACACTGAAGCTTTCTTT

size: .
J: TRBJ1-1
D: TRBD1
V: TRBV20-1
CDR3: CSTTGGKDTEAFF
DNA: TGCAGTACTACAGGGGGCAAGGACACTGAAGCTTTCTTT

size: .
J: TRBJ2-2
D: .
V: TRBV7-2
CDR3: CASSLDAGGAGELFF
DNA: TGTGCCAGCAGCTTAGACGCAGGTGGGGCCGGGGAGCTGTTTTTT

size: .
J: TRBJ2-5
D: .
V: TRBV11-2
CDR3: CASSPTGAGETQYF
DNA: TGTGCCAGCAGCCCCACAGGGGCGGGGGAGACCCAGTACTTC

size: .
J: TRBJ2-5
D: .
V: TRBV4-1
CDR3: CASSFRAGEETQYF
DNA: TGTGCCAGCAGCTTTCGGGCAGGGGAAGAGACCCAGTACTTC

size: .
J: TRBJ2-5
D: TRBD2
V: TRBV6-5
CDR3: CASSPIPLAALETQYF
DNA: TGTGCCAGCAGCCCAATCCCCCTAGCGGCCCTGGAGACCCAGTACTTC

size: many
J: TRBJ1-2
D: .
V: TRBV7-6
CDR3: CATGTLANYGYTF
DNA: TGTGCCACCGGGACACTCGCTAACTATGGCTACACCTTC

size: .
J: TRBJ1-2
D: .
V: TRBV5-8
CDR3: CASSESILQGQANYGYTF
DNA: TGTGCCAGCAGTGAGTCGATATTGCAGGGCCAAGCTAACTATGGCTACACCTTC

size: few
J: TRBJ2-2
D: TRBD2
V: TRBV29-1
CDR3: CSVEFGRGTGELFF
DNA: TGCAGCGTTGAATTCGGGAGGGGAACCGGGGAGCTGTTTTTT

size: .
J: TRBJ1-1
D: .
V: TRBV5-5
CDR3: CASSLGVGWNTEAFF
DNA: TGTGCCAGCAGCTTGGGGGTAGGATGGAACACTGAAGCTTTCTTT